The 7 T cell receptor beta chains in this list originate from one sample, sequenced in a study of cytomegalovirus exposure and HLA in healthy donors. Libraries were prepared by immunoSEQ multiplex PCR; TCRdb keeps only in-frame clonotypes and omits some of them. This sample has approximately 270,000 clones, with 85% to 90% found just once. What was sequenced was PBMCs. The receptors here all came from a woman between 18 and 30 years old in good health and CMV-seronegative.

The J gene is TRBJ1-6, the V gene TRBV28; 7 bases are shared with TRBD1. The CDR3 loop spans 12 amino acids. V shed 6 bases and J 15 bases; nucleotides not matched to a gene: 8. Germline CDR1 reads MDHEN; CDR2 reads SYDVKM. The CDR3: CASSSDRVDLHF. The CDR3 DNA follows: TGTGCCAGCAGCAGCGACAGGGTAGACCTCCACTTT.

V and J are TRBV2 and TRBJ2-1, with 9 bases matching TRBD2. J was trimmed by 3 bases and V by 2 bases; bases with no gene match: 5. This CDR3 region has 16 residues. In germline, CDR1 is SNHLY, CDR2 FYNNEI. Written as DNA, the CDR3 is TGTGCCAGCAGTGAACTTGGGACTAGCTTCTACAATGAGCAGTTCTTC. This gives the protein CASSELGTSFYNEQFF.

The genes are TRBV7-9 and TRBJ1-2, with D unresolved. This CDR3 is built from 13 residues. V gave up 4 bases and J gave up 6 bases, with 12 bases separating them. Germline lookup yields CDR1 SEHNR and CDR2 FQNEAQ (reference sequence). The CDR3 loop reads CASSWRGQDGYTF. CDR3 bases: TGTGCCAGCAGCTGGCGGGGTCAGGATGGCTACACCTTC.

V and J are TRBV7-3 and TRBJ2-2; 10 nucleotides line up with TRBD1. CDR1 and CDR2 (germline): SGHTA, FQGTGA. The CDR3 consists of 16 residues. The ends lost 2 bases at V and 4 bases at J; junction bases unmatched: 4. The CDR3 DNA sequence: TGTGCCAGCAGCTTAGTAGGGACAGGGGTCACCGGGGAGCTGTTTTTT. This sequence encodes CASSLVGTGVTGELFF.

The genes are TRBV9 and TRBJ1-2; tentative D call: TRBD1 (5 bases). Germline CDR1 and CDR2: SGDLS and YYNGEE. This CDR3 is 14 amino acids long. V lost 2 bases and J 4 bases, leaving 12 bases between the germline ends. The CDR3 reads CASSVGQAAYGYTF. Written as DNA, the CDR3 is TGTGCCAGCAGCGTGGGGCAGGCCGCCTATGGCTACACCTTC.

The V gene is TRBV27, the J gene TRBJ2-7; weak D call: TRBD2 (5 bases). The length of the CDR3 is 14 residues. Germline V gene lookup returns CDR1 MNHEY and CDR2 SMNVEV (reference sequence). The V gene lost 4 bases and the J gene lost 2 bases, with 12 bases spanning the gap. CDR3 bases: TGTGCCAGCAGTTCGTCGGTCGGGACCTACGAGCAGTACTTC. Protein: CASSSSVGTYEQYF.

This sequence joins TRBV7-6 and TRBJ1-1; D call uncertain. The V gene's germline CDR1 is SGHVS and CDR2 FNYEAQ. Trimming stripped 4 bases from V and 0 bases from J, with 9 bases between. There are 14 residues in the CDR3. CDR3 region: CASSYGGLNTEAFF. CDR3 nucleotides: TGTGCCAGCAGCTATGGTGGGCTGAACACTGAAGCTTTCTTT.